The next 27 T cell receptor beta chains were all read from a single sample in a study of blood T cell repertoires in COVID-19. Sequencing used immunoSEQ multiplex PCR; TCRdb keeps in-frame clones, though not all of them. The table shows about 350,000 clones, with 75% to 90% occurring only once. The specimen sequenced was peripheral blood. These receptors originate from a woman aged 60-70 years with COVID-19, enrolled during active disease.

This chain connects TRBV7-9 to TRBJ1-4; D is unclear. Germline CDR1 and CDR2: SEHNR and FQNEAQ (reference sequence). This CDR3 contains 15 residues. V was trimmed by 3 bases and J by 0 bases, leaving 8 bases between them. This CDR3 reads CASSLHISTNEKLFF. The CDR3 bases are TGTGCCAGCAGCTTGCACATCTCAACTAATGAAAAACTGTTTTTT.

This chain connects TRBV19 to TRBJ2-1; TRBD2 matches 9 bases. The CDR3 consists of 13 residues. The germline gives CDR1 LNHDA, CDR2 SQIVND (reference sequence). With V trimmed by 3 bases and J by 8 bases, 2 bases remained unmatched. This CDR3 reads CASSIQRGDEQFF. The CDR3 bases are TGTGCCAGTAGTATCCAGCGGGGGGATGAGCAGTTCTTC. Filled out from reference TRBV19 and TRBJ2-1, the complete variable domain reads DGGITQSPKYLFRKEGQNVTLSCEQNLNHDAMYWYRQDPGQGLRLIYYSQIVNDFQKGDIAEGYSVSREKKESFPLTVTSAQKNPTAFYLCASSIQRGDEQFFGPGTRLTVL.

The chain employs TRBV13 and TRBJ1-1; D uncertain. This CDR3 has 14 amino acids. Germline V gene lookup returns CDR1 PRHDT and CDR2 FYEKMQ (reference sequence). V was pared by 0 bases and J by 5 bases, with 10 bases between. As DNA, the CDR3 is TGTGCCAGCAGCTTAGGCCTAGGTGGTACTGAAGCTTTCTTT. Its protein product is CASSLGLGGTEAFF.

The chain combines TRBV19 with TRBJ2-1, with D possibly being TRBD2 (6 bases). Per germline, CDR1 LNHDA and CDR2 SQIVND (reference sequence). V lost 6 bases, J lost 8 bases, and 17 bases lay in between. The CDR3 sequence is 14 residues long. Written as DNA, the CDR3 is TGTGCCAGTAGGAGGCGGGGACTGCGAGATGAGCAGTTCTTC. It specifies CASRRRGLRDEQFF.

The V and J genes are TRBV10-3 and TRBJ2-1, with TRBD1 matching 8 bases. Germline values: CDR1 ENHRY, CDR2 SYGVKD. The trim removed 10 bases at V and 4 bases at J, leaving 12 bases unmatched. The CDR3 is 15 residues long. The DNA for the CDR3 is TGTGCCACGGATGGGGTCGGACAGGGATACAATGAGCAGTTCTTC. It codes for CATDGVGQGYNEQFF.

CDR3 sequence: CASSHPPGTGYGEQFF. The DNA of the CDR3 is TGTGCCAGCAGCCACCCCCCCGGGACAGGGTACGGCGAGCAGTTCTTC. The chain employs TRBV4-2 and TRBJ2-1, with 9 nucleotides matching TRBD1. CDR1 is LGHNA and CDR2 is YNFKEQ in the germline V gene. This CDR3 comprises 16 residues. The V gene end was trimmed by 3 bases and the J gene end by 10 bases; junction bases not matched to a gene: 13.

The CDR3 reads CASIPGGASTGELFF. The CDR3 DNA reads TGTGCCAGCATCCCGGGGGGGGCGAGCACCGGGGAGCTGTTTTTT. The chain employs TRBV6-5 and TRBJ2-2; 8 nucleotides agree with TRBD2. Trimming removed 7 bases from V and 4 bases from J; junction bases left unmatched: 8. CDR3 length: 15 amino acids. CDR1 MNHEY and CDR2 SVGAGI come from the germline V gene.

The rearrangement uses TRBV20-1 and TRBJ2-7; no definite D call. Germline V gene data show CDR1 as DFQATT and CDR2 as SNEGSKA (reference sequence). The V and J ends lost 3 bases and 6 bases respectively, with 9 bases between them. The CDR3 has 11 amino acids. CDR3 coding DNA: TGCAGTGCTAGGCTTTACTCCGAGCAGTACTTC. It is translated as CSARLYSEQYF.

The chain recombines TRBV7-8 with TRBJ1-4; D gene unclear. Trimming took off 7 bases at V and 8 bases at J, with 14 bases between the two ends. Germline CDR1 is SGHVS and CDR2 is FQNEAQ. The CDR3 consists of 13 residues. Here the CDR3 DNA reads TGTGCCAGCACCCCGGAGCGTGGAGAAAAACTGTTTTTT. This encodes CASTPERGEKLFF. Combining the CDR3 with reference TRBV7-8 and TRBJ1-4 gives the whole variable domain GAGVSQSPRYKVAKRGQDVALRCDPISGHVSLFWYQQALGQGPEFLTYFQNEAQLDKSGLPSDRFFAERPEGSVSTLKIQRTQQEDSAVYLCASTPERGEKLFFGSGTQLSVL.

The gene calls are TRBV18 and TRBJ2-6, with 10 positions matching TRBD1. J was trimmed by 2 bases and V by 7 bases; bases with no gene match: 11. Germline assignment: CDR1 KGHSH and CDR2 LQKENI. This CDR3 is built from 18 residues. DNA for the CDR3: TGTGCCAGCTACCGTCCGGGACAGGGGAATCCTGGGGCCAACGTCCTGACTTTC. Amino acid sequence: CASYRPGQGNPGANVLTF.

V usage is TRBV18 and J usage is TRBJ1-5, with D hard to call. V was trimmed by 3 bases and J by 5 bases, leaving 11 bases between them. Germline V gives CDR1 KGHSH, CDR2 LQKENI. The CDR3 is 14 amino acids. CDR3 loop: CASSPSMRDQPQHF. DNA for the CDR3: TGTGCCAGCTCACCCTCTATGAGGGATCAGCCCCAGCATTTT. The full variable domain, its missing parts supplied by reference TRBV18 and TRBJ1-5, is NAGVMQNPRHLVRRRGQEARLRCSPMKGHSHVYWYRQLPEEGLKFMVYLQKENIIDESGMPKERFSAEFPKEGPSILRIQQVVRGDSAAYFCASSPSMRDQPQHFGDGTRLSIL.

The V call is TRBV7-8, the J call TRBJ2-5; maybe TRBD1 (6 bases). The CDR3 is 12 amino acids. The ends were cut back, 5 bases at V and 4 bases at J, with 8 bases in the middle. Germline CDR1 reads SGHVS; CDR2 reads FQNEAQ. The CDR3 region is CASSPQGETQYF. The CDR3 bases are TGTGCCAGCAGCCCACAGGGAGAGACCCAGTACTTC.

The rearrangement joins TRBV5-5 to TRBJ1-2; 9 nucleotides match TRBD1. CDR1 is SGHKS and CDR2 is YYEKEE in the germline V gene (reference sequence). J gave up 4 bases and V 4 bases, and 2 bases lay outside the gene matches. CDR3 length equals 13 residues. For the CDR3, the DNA is TGTGCCAGCAGCGTGGACAGGGGCTATGGCTACACCTTC. The encoded protein is CASSVDRGYGYTF.

This sequence joins TRBV12-3 or TRBV12-4 and TRBJ2-5, with D unclear. The germline V and J ends were trimmed by 4 bases and 0 bases, with 3 bases remaining between them. This CDR3 spans 12 amino acids. CDR3 sequence (DNA): TGTGCCAGCAGTTCCAACCAAGAGACCCAGTACTTC. Translating it yields CASSSNQETQYF.

The rearrangement joins TRBV3-1 (or the pseudogene TRBV3-2) to TRBJ1-5, with D perhaps matching TRBD1 (6 bases). The ends were cut back, 4 bases at V and 6 bases at J, with 13 bases in the middle. This CDR3 is 14 amino acids long. CDR1 and CDR2 from the germline V gene are LGHDT and YNNKEL (reference sequence). The CDR3 bases are TGTGCCAGCAGCCGTCAGGGGCAGAGTCAGCCCCAGCATTTT. Protein sequence: CASSRQGQSQPQHF.

V and J are TRBV3-1 (or the pseudogene TRBV3-2) and TRBJ1-5; D gene uncertain. The CDR3 covers 13 residues. Between the trimmed V and J ends, which lost 5 bases and 3 bases, there was a span of 8 bases. Germline CDR1 and CDR2: LGHDT and YNNKEL (reference sequence). The CDR3 loop is CASSGQYNQPQHF. CDR3 DNA sequence: TGTGCCAGCAGCGGGCAGTACAATCAGCCCCAGCATTTT.

The chain employs TRBV5-1 and TRBJ1-2, with 7 bases that match TRBD1. This CDR3 has 15 residues. Germline loops: CDR1 SGHRS, CDR2 YFSETQ. The ends lost 1 base at V and 4 bases at J; junction bases unmatched: 7. DNA of the CDR3: TGCGCCAGCAGCTTGAGTCCCGACAGGGCCTATGGCTACACCTTC. It translates to CASSLSPDRAYGYTF.

As concerns this clone: The sample carries other DNA sequences with the same CDR3. The chain couples TRBV6-5 to TRBJ1-5; the D gene is possibly TRBD1 (5 bases). V lost 2 bases and J lost 6, with 8 bases in between. The CDR3 is 13 amino acids. CDR1 and CDR2 (germline): MNHEY, SVGAGI. CDR3: CASSYGGSQPQHF. CDR3 coding DNA: TGTGCCAGCAGTTACGGGGGGAGTCAGCCCCAGCATTTT.

A word on this clone: Other nucleotide sequences from this sample produce the same CDR3. The CDR3 sequence: CASSLAGANTGELFF. CDR3 nucleotide sequence: TGTGCCAGCAGCTTAGCGGGGGCGAACACCGGGGAGCTGTTTTTT. The chain uses TRBV7-3 and TRBJ2-2; 7 bases are shared with TRBD2. Trimming cost V 2 bases and J 0 bases; bases outside gene matches: 0. This CDR3 is 15 amino acids long. Germline V lookup: CDR1 SGHTA, CDR2 FQGTGA.

The chain is built from TRBV5-4 and TRBJ1-1, with 10 bases identical to TRBD1. Germline CDR1 reads SGHNT; CDR2 reads YYREEE (reference sequence). Trimming at V came to 4 bases and at J to 4 bases, leaving 7 bases not matched to a gene. The CDR3 consists of 15 residues. For the CDR3, the DNA is TGTGCCAGCAGCCCATTTTGGACAGGGGGCACTGAAGCTTTCTTT. Translation: CASSPFWTGGTEAFF.

The V and J genes are TRBV19 and TRBJ1-5; 10 bases map to TRBD1. The CDR3 consists of 16 residues. Germline CDR1 and CDR2: LNHDA and SQIVND (reference sequence). After removal of 5 bases from V and 11 bases from J, the junction contained 15 bases not matched to a gene. Written as DNA, the CDR3 is TGTGCCAGTAGTCGAGGCCGGGACAGGGGCCAAGGGGCCCAGCATTTT. This gives the protein CASSRGRDRGQGAQHF.

J is TRBJ1-1 and V is TRBV7-9; D may be TRBD1 (5 bases). CDR1 and CDR2 (germline): SEHNR, FQNEAQ (reference sequence). The length of the CDR3 is 14 residues. Trimming cost V 2 bases and J 1 base, with 8 bases left between them. The CDR3 sequence is CASSLSTGNTEAFF. The CDR3 coding sequence is TGTGCCAGCAGCTTATCAACAGGGAACACTGAAGCTTTCTTT. Full variable domain (remainder filled in from reference TRBV7-9 and TRBJ1-1): DTGVSQNPRHKITKRGQNVTFRCDPISEHNRLYWYRQTLGQGPEFLTYFQNEAQLEKSRLLSDRFSAERPKGSFSTLEIQRTEQGDSAMYLCASSLSTGNTEAFFGQGTRLTVV.

V usage is TRBV5-1 and J usage is TRBJ2-3; D possibly corresponds to TRBD2 (6 bases). The CDR3 extends over 19 amino acids. Germline CDR1 and CDR2: SGHRS and YFSETQ. The V and J ends lost 1 base and 1 base respectively, with 22 bases between them. CDR3 coding DNA: TGCGCCAGCAGCTTGTTTCCAACTAGCCAACTCTATGGCACAGATACGCAGTATTTT. The encoded protein is CASSLFPTSQLYGTDTQYF.

The rearrangement joins TRBV6-1 to TRBJ1-1, with D uncertain. Germline CDR1 and CDR2: MNHNS and SASEGT. This CDR3 region has 13 residues. Trimming took 2 bases from V and 1 from J, leaving 5 bases between them. The CDR3 DNA sequence: TGTGCCAGCAGTGAAAAACAGAACACTGAAGCTTTCTTT. Residues: CASSEKQNTEAFF.

The chain links TRBV5-6 to TRBJ1-6; TRBD1 aligns across 8 bases. The CDR3 extends over 17 amino acids. Losses at the gene ends were 4 bases for V and 4 bases for J; bases not matched to a gene: 10. The germline CDR1 and CDR2 sequences are SGHDT and YYEEEE. This CDR3 reads CASSRRAGGYYNSPLHF. The DNA for the CDR3 is TGTGCCAGCAGCCGGAGGGCAGGGGGCTATTATAATTCACCCCTCCACTTT.

This clone was seen only once. This chain joins TRBV7-2 and TRBJ1-1; TRBD1 might be the D (5 bases). Deletions cut 1 base from V and 4 bases from J, with 10 bases between. This CDR3 has 14 residues. Per the germline V gene, CDR1 is SGHTA and CDR2 is FQGNSA. CDR3 sequence reads: CASSLGSGGTEAFF. DNA for the CDR3: TGTGCCAGCAGCTTAGGTTCGGGGGGCACTGAAGCTTTCTTT.

The chain couples TRBV11-2 to TRBJ1-5; tentatively, D is TRBD1 (5 bases). The germline V gene has CDR1 SGHAT and CDR2 FQNNGV. The CDR3 covers 13 residues. V was clipped by 3 bases and J by 7 bases, with 10 bases between them. CDR3 amino acids: CASSFAGKQPQHF. The CDR3 nucleotides read TGTGCCAGCAGCTTCGCAGGGAAACAGCCCCAGCATTTT.